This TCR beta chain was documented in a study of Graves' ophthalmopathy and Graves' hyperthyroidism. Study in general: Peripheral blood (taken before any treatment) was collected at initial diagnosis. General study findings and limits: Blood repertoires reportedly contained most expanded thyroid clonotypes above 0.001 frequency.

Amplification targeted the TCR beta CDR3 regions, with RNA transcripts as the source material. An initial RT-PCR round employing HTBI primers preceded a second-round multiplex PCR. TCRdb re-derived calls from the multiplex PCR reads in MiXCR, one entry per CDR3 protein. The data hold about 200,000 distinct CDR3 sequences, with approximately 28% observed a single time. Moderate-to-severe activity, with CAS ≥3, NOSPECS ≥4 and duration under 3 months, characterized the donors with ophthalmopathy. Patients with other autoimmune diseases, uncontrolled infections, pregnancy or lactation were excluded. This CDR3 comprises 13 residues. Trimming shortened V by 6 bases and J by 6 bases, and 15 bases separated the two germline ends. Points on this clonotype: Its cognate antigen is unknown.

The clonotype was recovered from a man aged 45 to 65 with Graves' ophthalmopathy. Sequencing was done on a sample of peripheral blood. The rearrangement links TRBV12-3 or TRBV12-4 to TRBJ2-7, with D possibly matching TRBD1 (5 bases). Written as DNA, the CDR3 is TGTGCCAGCAGACTGACCACAGGTGGCGAGCAGTACTTC. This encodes CASRLTTGGEQYF.